These 17 T cell receptor beta chains share one sample of origin, sequenced in a study of regulatory T cells in long-lasting Graves disease. Specified time point: newly diagnosed GD, antithyroid drugs for less than 3 months. There was RNA extracted from PBMCs, and the TCR library was made from it. Library construction for TCR beta used iRepertoire HTBI primers and Arm-PCR of CDR3 regions. In TCRdb, the multiplex PCR reads were re-called with MiXCR into one record per CDR3 protein. Among over 450,000 distinct CDR3 sequences listed, around 13% were seen once. The sample was also linked to a second study, of T cells in Graves' hyperthyroidism and ophthalmopathy.

The sequencing used peripheral blood mononuclear cells (PBMCs), collected at new diagnosis, from a patient treated with antithyroid drugs. All receptors come from a woman aged 25-40 years with Graves disease.

This sequence joins TRBV5-1 and TRBJ1-1, with D possibly matching TRBD1 (6 bases). The CDR3 is 14 residues long. Germline CDR1 SGHRS, CDR2 YFSETQ. The V end was cut by 3 bases, the J end by 2 bases, with 11 bases between. CDR3 nucleotide sequence: TGCGCCAGCAGCTCGACAGGCTCCAACACTGAAGCTTTCTTT. It translates to CASSSTGSNTEAFF.

This clonotype was seen only a few times. This chain links TRBV4-1 with TRBJ2-1; D unresolved. Trimming took off 0 bases at V and 9 bases at J, with 12 bases between the two ends. The CDR3 is 14 amino acids. Germline CDR1 and CDR2: MGHRA and YSYEKL. CDR3: CASSQDSSLIEQFF. The CDR3 nucleotides are TGCGCCAGCAGCCAAGATAGCTCCCTCATTGAGCAGTTCTTC.

This clonotype was recorded at least ten times. This sequence joins TRBV20-1 and TRBJ2-3; D remains ambiguous. Per the germline V gene, CDR1 is DFQATT and CDR2 is SNEGSKA (reference sequence). Trimming took 6 bases from V and 0 from J, leaving 19 bases between them. This CDR3 is 16 amino acids long. The CDR3 DNA follows: TGCAGTGCCAATGGGTGGTGGGCAGATAGCACAGATACGCAGTATTTT. Residues: CSANGWWADSTDTQYF.

This clonotype was observed at least ten times. The V and J genes are TRBV5-1 and TRBJ1-1; D is unclear. The CDR3 loop spans 14 amino acids. The V and J ends lost 1 base and 1 base respectively, with 8 bases between them. CDR1 SGHRS and CDR2 YFSETQ come from the germline V gene. CDR3 nucleotide sequence: TGCGCCAGCAGCTTGACGGTCGGGAACACTGAAGCTTTCTTT. Amino acid sequence: CASSLTVGNTEAFF.

This clonotype was observed at least ten times. CDR3 sequence reads: CASSQGGRTGELFF. The DNA for the CDR3 is TGTGCCAGCAGCCAAGGGGGAAGGACCGGGGAGCTGTTTTTT. The rearrangement joins TRBV3-1 to TRBJ2-2; no clear D gene. Trimming took 1 base from V and 5 from J, leaving 8 bases between them. Germline V gives CDR1 LGHDT, CDR2 YNNKEL (reference sequence). This CDR3 has 14 residues.

J is TRBJ1-6 and V is TRBV6-1, with 9 bases identical to TRBD1. The length of the CDR3 is 14 residues. Germline loops: CDR1 MNHNS, CDR2 SASEGT. V shed 6 bases and J 6 bases; nucleotides not matched to a gene: 3. CDR3: CASRGQGFNSPLHF. As DNA, the CDR3 is TGTGCCAGCAGGGGACAGGGTTTTAATTCACCCCTCCACTTT.

The V gene is TRBV5-4, the J gene TRBJ1-2; TRBD1 agrees at 8 bases. Germline CDR1 SGHNT, CDR2 YYREEE (reference sequence). After removal of 4 bases from V and 4 bases from J, the junction contained 6 bases not matched to a gene. The CDR3 is made up of 14 amino acids. The CDR3 DNA reads TGTGCCAGCAGCCAGCGGACAGGGACCTATGGCTACACCTTC. This gives the protein CASSQRTGTYGYTF.

This clonotype was picked up many times. J is TRBJ2-3 and V is TRBV11-3, with TRBD1 as a possible D gene (5 bases). The CDR3 runs 15 residues. V shed 2 bases and J shed 2 bases, with 11 bases lying between them. From germline, CDR1 is SGHNT and CDR2 YENEEA. The CDR3 nucleotides read TGTGCCAGCAGCTTACAAGGGGCGTACACAGATACGCAGTATTTT. Its translation is CASSLQGAYTDTQYF.

The chain combines TRBV20-1 with TRBJ2-1, with 10 bases that match TRBD2. This CDR3 comprises 17 residues. From germline, CDR1 is DFQATT and CDR2 SNEGSKA (reference sequence). The junction had 9 bases not matched to a gene; V was cut back by 0 bases and J by 4 bases. CDR3 loop: CSARDVSSGREYNEQFF. The CDR3 DNA follows: TGCAGTGCTAGAGATGTGTCTAGCGGGAGAGAGTACAATGAGCAGTTCTTC.

This clonotype was seen a handful of times. Just one base apart from a much larger clone, this may be a read error. The CDR3 carries no conserved terminal phenylalanine or tryptophan, so it likely arises from a read error. The chain combines TRBV6-2 or TRBV6-3 with TRBJ2-1; D gene uncertain. The length of the CDR3 is 14 residues. Trimming shortened V by 6 bases and J by 0 bases, and 9 bases separated the two germline ends. Germline lookup yields CDR1 MNHEY and CDR2 SVGEGT. CDR3 region: CASSRTSSYNEQFS. The CDR3 region has the DNA TGTGCCAGCAGCCGCACGAGCTCCTACAATGAGCAGTTCTCC.

This chain uses TRBV7-2 with TRBJ2-6, with D possibly TRBD2 on 5 matching bases. With 4 bases removed from V and 2 bases from J, the gap between germline ends came to 12 bases. The V gene's germline CDR1 is SGHTA and CDR2 FQGNSA. This CDR3 has 16 residues. The CDR3 DNA is TGTGCCAGCAGCTCAAGAGGAGGAACTGGGGCCAACGTCCTGACTTTC. This translates into CASSSRGGTGANVLTF.

The chain has TRBV7-9 and TRBJ1-2; D gene ambiguous. The CDR3 runs to 14 residues. Germline-derived CDR1 and CDR2 are SEHNR and FQNEAQ (reference sequence). The V end lost 1 base, the J end lost 2 bases, and 8 bases lay between the germline ends. CDR3 in DNA: TGTGCCAGCAGCTTAGGGCGACGGAACTATGGCTACACCTTC. As protein: CASSLGRRNYGYTF.

This clonotype was observed a handful of times. The V and J genes are TRBV11-3 and TRBJ2-3; maybe TRBD1 (6 bases). CDR1 is SGHNT, CDR2 YENEEA, per germline. V lost 0 bases, J lost 2 bases, and 12 bases lay in between. This CDR3 region has 16 residues. CDR3 sequence (DNA): TGTGCCAGCAGCTTAGAACAGGGAAGGATCACAGATACGCAGTATTTT. The encoded protein is CASSLEQGRITDTQYF.

This clonotype showed up many times. This sequence joins TRBV29-1 and TRBJ2-5; possible D gene TRBD2, 5 bases. CDR1 is SQVTM, CDR2 ANQGSEA, per germline. Deletions cut 6 bases from V and 4 bases from J, with 12 bases between. The CDR3 is made up of 12 amino acids. The DNA of the CDR3 is TGCAGCGTCAACCGGGGTTCAGAGACCCAGTACTTC. Translated, it gives CSVNRGSETQYF. Full variable domain (outside the CDR3, taken from reference TRBV29-1 and TRBJ2-5): SAVISQKPSRDICQRGTSLTIQCQVDSQVTMMFWYRQQPGQSLTLIATANQGSEATYESGFVIDKFPISRPNLTFSTLTVSNMSPEDSSIYLCSVNRGSETQYFGPGTRLLVL.

The rearrangement links TRBV7-9 to TRBJ1-6; D ambiguous. Germline CDR1 and CDR2: SEHNR and FQNEAQ (reference sequence). Trimming removed 6 bases from V and 4 bases from J, with 10 bases in between. The CDR3 sequence is 14 residues long. The CDR3 protein is CASSSQPYNSPLHF. DNA of the CDR3: TGTGCCAGCAGTTCGCAGCCTTATAATTCACCCCTCCACTTT.

On this clonotype itself: Given a much more abundant clone one base away, this may be a read error. The chain recombines TRBV3-1 with TRBJ2-7, with D uncertain. Germline V gene sequence: CDR1 LGHDT, CDR2 YNNKEL (reference sequence). The CDR3 extends over 15 amino acids. Written as DNA, the CDR3 is TGTGCCAGCAGCCAAGACCCCCTCACCTCCTACGAGCGGTACTTC. Protein product: CASSQDPLTSYERYF.

The rearrangement uses TRBV3-1 and TRBJ1-1; perhaps TRBD1 as D (6 bases). CDR3 length equals 14 residues. Germline loops: CDR1 LGHDT, CDR2 YNNKEL (reference sequence). The ends were cut back, 4 bases at V and 4 bases at J, with 13 bases in the middle. The CDR3 spells CASSLGGSVTEAFF. CDR3 nucleotides: TGTGCCAGCAGCCTAGGGGGGTCGGTCACTGAAGCTTTCTTT.